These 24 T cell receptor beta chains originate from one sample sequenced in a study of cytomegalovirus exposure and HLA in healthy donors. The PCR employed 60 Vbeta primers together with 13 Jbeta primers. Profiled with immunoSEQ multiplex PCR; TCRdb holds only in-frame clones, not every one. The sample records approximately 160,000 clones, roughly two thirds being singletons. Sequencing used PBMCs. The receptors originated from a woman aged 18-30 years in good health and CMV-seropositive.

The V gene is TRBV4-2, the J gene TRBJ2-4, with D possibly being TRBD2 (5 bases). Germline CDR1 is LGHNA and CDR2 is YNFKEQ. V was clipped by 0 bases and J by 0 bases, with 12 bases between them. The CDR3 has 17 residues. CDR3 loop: CASSQDMGGLAKNIQYF. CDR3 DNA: TGTGCCAGCAGCCAAGATATGGGTGGACTAGCCAAAAACATTCAGTACTTC.

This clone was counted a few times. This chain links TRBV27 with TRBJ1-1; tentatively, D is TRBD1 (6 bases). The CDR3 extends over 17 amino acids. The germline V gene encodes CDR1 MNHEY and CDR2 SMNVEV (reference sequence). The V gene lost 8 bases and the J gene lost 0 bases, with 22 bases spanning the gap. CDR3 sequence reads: CASGGQGLFQMNTEAFF. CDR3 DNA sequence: TGTGCCAGCGGGGGACAAGGGCTATTCCAAATGAACACTGAAGCTTTCTTT.

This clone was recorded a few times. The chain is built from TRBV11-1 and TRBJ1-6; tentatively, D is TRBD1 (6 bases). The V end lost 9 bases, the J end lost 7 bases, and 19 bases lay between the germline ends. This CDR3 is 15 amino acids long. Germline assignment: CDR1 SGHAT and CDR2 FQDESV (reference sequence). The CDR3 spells CASQTGPPGNSPLHF. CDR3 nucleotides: TGTGCCAGTCAAACAGGGCCGCCGGGGAATTCACCCCTCCACTTT.

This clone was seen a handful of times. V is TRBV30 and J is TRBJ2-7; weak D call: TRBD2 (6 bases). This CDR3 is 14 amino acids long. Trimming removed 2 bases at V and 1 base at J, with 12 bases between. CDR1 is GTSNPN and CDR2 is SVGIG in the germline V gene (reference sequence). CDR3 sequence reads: CAWSQGDLSYEQYF. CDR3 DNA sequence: TGTGCCTGGAGTCAAGGGGACTTGTCCTACGAGCAGTACTTC.

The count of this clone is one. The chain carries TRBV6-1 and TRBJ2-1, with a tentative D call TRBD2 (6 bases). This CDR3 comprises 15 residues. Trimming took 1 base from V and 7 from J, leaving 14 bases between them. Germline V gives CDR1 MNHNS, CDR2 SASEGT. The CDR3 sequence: CASSEGAGFRNEQFF. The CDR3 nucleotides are TGTGCCAGCAGTGAAGGGGCGGGATTCAGGAATGAGCAGTTCTTC.

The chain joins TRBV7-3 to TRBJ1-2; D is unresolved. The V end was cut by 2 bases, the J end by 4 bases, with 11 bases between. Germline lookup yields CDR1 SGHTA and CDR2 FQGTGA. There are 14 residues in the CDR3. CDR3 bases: TGTGCCAGCAGCTTAGAGGCAGAAGCCTATGGCTACACCTTC. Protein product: CASSLEAEAYGYTF.

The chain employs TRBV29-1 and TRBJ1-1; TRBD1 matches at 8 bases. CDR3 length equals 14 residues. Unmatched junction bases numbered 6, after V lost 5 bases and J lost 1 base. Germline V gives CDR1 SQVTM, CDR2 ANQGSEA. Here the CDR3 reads CSVTEGTGNTEAFF. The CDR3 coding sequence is TGCAGCGTTACGGAAGGGACAGGGAACACTGAAGCTTTCTTT.

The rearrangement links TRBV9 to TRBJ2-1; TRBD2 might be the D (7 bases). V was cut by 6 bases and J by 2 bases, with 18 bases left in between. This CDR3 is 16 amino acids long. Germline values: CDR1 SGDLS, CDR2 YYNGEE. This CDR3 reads CASTGGVGATYNEQFF. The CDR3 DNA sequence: TGTGCCAGCACGGGGGGCGTGGGGGCCACCTACAATGAGCAGTTCTTC.

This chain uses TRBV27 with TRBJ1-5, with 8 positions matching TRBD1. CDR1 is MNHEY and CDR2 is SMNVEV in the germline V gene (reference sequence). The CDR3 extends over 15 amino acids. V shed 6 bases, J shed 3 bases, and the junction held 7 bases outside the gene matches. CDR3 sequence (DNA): TGTGCCAGCAGAGGGACAGGCTCTTACAATCAGCCCCAGCATTTT. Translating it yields CASRGTGSYNQPQHF.

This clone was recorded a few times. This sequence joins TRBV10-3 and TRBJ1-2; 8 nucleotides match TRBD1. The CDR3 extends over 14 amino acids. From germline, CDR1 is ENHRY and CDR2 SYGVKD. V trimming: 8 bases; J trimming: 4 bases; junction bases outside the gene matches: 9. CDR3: CAICPQGASYGYTF. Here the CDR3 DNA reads TGTGCCATCTGTCCCCAGGGGGCCAGCTATGGCTACACCTTC.

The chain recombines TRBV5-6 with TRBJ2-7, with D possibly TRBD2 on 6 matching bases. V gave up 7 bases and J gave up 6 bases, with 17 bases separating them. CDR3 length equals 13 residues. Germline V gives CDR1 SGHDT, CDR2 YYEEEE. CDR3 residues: CASGRLGIIEQYF. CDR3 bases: TGTGCCAGCGGTAGACTAGGGATCATCGAGCAGTACTTC. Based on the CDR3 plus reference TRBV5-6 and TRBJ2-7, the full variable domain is DAGVTQSPTHLIKTRGQQVTLRCSPKSGHDTVSWYQQALGQGPQFIFQYYEEEERQRGNFPDRFSGHQFPNYSSELNVNALLLGDSALYLCASGRLGIIEQYFGPGTRLTVT.

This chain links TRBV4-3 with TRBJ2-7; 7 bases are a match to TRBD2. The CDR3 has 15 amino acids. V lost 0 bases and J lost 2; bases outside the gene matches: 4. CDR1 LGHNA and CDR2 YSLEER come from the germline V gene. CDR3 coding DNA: TGCGCCAGCAGCCAAGATGGGGGGGAAGCCTACGAGCAGTACTTC. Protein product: CASSQDGGEAYEQYF.

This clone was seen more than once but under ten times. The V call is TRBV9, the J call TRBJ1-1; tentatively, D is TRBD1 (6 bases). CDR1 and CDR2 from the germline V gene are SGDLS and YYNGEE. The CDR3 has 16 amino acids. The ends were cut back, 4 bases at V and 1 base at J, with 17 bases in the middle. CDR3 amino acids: CASSTHPDSRNTEAFF. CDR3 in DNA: TGTGCCAGCAGCACTCACCCGGACAGCCGGAACACTGAAGCTTTCTTT.

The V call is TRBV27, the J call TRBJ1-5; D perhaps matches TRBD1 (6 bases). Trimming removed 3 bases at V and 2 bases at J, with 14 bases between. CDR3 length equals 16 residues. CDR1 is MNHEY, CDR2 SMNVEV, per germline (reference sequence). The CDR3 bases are TGTGCCAGCAGTTTGGAACAGGGAGACGGCAATCAGCCCCAGCATTTT. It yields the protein CASSLEQGDGNQPQHF.

CDR3 bases: TGTGCCAGAAGACTAGCGATCACCGGGGAGCTGTTTTTT. Its protein is CARRLAITGELFF. V usage is TRBV6-5 and J usage is TRBJ2-2; 8 nucleotides match TRBD2. With V trimmed by 9 bases and J by 4 bases, 4 bases remained unmatched. The CDR3 is 13 amino acids. Germline assignment: CDR1 MNHEY and CDR2 SVGAGI.

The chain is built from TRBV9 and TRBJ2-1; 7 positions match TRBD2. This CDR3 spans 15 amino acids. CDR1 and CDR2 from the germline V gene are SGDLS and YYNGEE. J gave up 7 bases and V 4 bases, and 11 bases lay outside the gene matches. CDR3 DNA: TGTGCCAGCAGCCCCCTCAGCGGGGTAGCGAATGAGCAGTTCTTC. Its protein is CASSPLSGVANEQFF. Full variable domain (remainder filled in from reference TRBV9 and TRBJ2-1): DSGVTQTPKHLITATGQRVTLRCSPRSGDLSVYWYQQSLDQGLQFLIQYYNGEERAKGNILERFSAQQFPDLHSELNLSSLELGDSALYFCASSPLSGVANEQFFGPGTRLTVL.

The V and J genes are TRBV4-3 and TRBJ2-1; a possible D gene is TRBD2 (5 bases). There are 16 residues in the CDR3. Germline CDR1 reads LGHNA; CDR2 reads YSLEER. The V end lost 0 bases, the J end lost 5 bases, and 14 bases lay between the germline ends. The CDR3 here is CASSQDWGALDNEQFF. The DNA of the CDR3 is TGCGCCAGCAGCCAAGATTGGGGAGCATTAGACAATGAGCAGTTCTTC.

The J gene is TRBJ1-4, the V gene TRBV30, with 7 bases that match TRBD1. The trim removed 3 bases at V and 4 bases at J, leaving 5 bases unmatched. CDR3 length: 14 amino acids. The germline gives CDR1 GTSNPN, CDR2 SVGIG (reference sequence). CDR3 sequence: CAWRQGPGNEKLFF. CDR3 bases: TGTGCCTGGAGACAGGGGCCCGGTAATGAAAAACTGTTTTTT.

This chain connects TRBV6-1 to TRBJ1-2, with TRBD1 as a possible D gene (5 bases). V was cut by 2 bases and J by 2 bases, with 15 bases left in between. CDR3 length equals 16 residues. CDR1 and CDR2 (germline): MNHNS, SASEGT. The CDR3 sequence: CASSEWQFDSNYGYTF. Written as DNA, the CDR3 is TGTGCCAGCAGTGAATGGCAGTTCGACAGCAACTATGGCTACACCTTC.

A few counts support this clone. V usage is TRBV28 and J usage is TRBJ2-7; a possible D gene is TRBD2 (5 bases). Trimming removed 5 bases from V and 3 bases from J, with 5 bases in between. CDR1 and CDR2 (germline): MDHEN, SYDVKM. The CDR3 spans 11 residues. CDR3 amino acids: CASSSGYEQYF. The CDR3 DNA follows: TGTGCCAGCAGTAGCGGCTACGAGCAGTACTTC.

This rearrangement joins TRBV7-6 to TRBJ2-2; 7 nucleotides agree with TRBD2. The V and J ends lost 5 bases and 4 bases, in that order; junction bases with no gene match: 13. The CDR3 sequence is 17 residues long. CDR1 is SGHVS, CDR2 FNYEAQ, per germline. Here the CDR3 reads CASSKRLARDRTGELFF. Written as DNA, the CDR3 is TGTGCCAGCAGCAAGCGACTAGCCCGGGATCGCACCGGGGAGCTGTTTTTT.

CDR3 nucleotides: TGTGCCACAGCGGGGGGCGCCTACAATGAGCAGTTCTTC. It encodes CATAGGAYNEQFF. The rearrangement uses TRBV14 and TRBJ2-1; 9 nucleotides line up with TRBD2. Looked up from germline, CDR1 is SGHDN and CDR2 is FVKESK. With 10 bases clipped from V and 2 bases from J, the junction kept 3 bases outside the gene matches. This CDR3 contains 13 residues.

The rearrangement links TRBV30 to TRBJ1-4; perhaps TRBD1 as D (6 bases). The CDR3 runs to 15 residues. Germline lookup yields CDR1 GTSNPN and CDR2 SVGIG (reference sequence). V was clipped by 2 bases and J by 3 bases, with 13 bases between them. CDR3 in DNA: TGTGCCTGGAGTCCAAGACAGGTAGCTAATGAAAAACTGTTTTTT. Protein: CAWSPRQVANEKLFF.

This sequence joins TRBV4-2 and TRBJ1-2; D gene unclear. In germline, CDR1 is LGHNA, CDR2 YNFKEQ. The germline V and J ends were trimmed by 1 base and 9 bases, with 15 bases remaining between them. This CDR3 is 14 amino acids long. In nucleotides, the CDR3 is TGTGCCAGCAGCCAAGGTCAGATCACAGAGAGCTACACCTTC. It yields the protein CASSQGQITESYTF.